This TCR beta chain stems from a study of blood T cell repertoires in COVID-19. Study details: The United States, Italy and Spain supplied acute and convalescent COVID-19 samples.

Followed longitudinally, the Seattle patients had been enrolled during active infection. The authors' processing: Amplification with reference gene primers provided the estimates of nucleated cell counts. Generated by immunoSEQ multiplex PCR, the TCRdb table keeps only in-frame clones and is missing some. The DNA gave D and trimming, while V, J and clone size come from that table. The repertoire holds fewer than 400,000 clones, with about nine tenths as singletons. Germline V lookup: CDR1 LGHNA, CDR2 YNFKEQ. The CDR3 covers 16 residues. Losses at the gene ends were 3 bases for V and 5 bases for J; bases not matched to a gene: 12.

The material sequenced was peripheral blood. V gene TRBV4-2 combines with J gene TRBJ2-5; TRBD1 matches 7 bases. The sequence derives from a woman in her twenties or thirties with COVID-19, enrolled during active disease. DNA for the CDR3: TGTGCCAGCAGCCATGGTCCCGGGACAGATGTGGAGACCCAGTACTTC. Translated: CASSHGPGTDVETQYF.